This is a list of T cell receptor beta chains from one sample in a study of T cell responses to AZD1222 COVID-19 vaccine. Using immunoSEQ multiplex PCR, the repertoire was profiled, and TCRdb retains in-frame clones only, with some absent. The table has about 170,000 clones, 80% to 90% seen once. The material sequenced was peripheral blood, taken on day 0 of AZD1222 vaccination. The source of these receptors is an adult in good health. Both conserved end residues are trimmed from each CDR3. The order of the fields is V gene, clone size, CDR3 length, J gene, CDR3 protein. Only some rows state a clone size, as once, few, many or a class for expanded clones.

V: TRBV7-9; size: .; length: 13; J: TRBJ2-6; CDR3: ASSSGTGGANVLT
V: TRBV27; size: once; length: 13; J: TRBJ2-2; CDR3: ASHPRPGNTGELF
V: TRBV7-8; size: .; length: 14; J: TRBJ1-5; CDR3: ASSARQGAVQSAPA
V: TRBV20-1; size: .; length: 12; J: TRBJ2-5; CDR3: SASSGGGEETQY
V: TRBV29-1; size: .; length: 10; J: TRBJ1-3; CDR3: SVAVTGNTIY
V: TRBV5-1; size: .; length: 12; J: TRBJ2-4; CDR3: ASSLERTKNIQY
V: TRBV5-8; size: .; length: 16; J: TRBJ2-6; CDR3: ASSFGGRPEAGANVLT
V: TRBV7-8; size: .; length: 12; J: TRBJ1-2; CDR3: ASSLQGRDYGYT
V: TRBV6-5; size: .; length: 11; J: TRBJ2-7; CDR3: ASSYRGRGEQY
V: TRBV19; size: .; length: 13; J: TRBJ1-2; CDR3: ASSSRDRSNYGYT
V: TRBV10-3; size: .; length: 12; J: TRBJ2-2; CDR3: AISESMYPGELF
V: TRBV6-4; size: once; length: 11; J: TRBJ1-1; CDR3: ASSQTGGTEAF
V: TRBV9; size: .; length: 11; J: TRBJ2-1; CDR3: ASSVDASSEQF
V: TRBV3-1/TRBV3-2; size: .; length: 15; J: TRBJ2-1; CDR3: ASSQVLLAGAYNEQF
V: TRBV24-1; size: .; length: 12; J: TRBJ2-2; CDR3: ATSVGGASGELF
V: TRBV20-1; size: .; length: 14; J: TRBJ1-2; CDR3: SASIRDGLFGYGYT
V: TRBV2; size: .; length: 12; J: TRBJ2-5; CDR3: ASSDSQGYGTQY
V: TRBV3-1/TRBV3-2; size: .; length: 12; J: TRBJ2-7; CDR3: ASSHPERGGEQY
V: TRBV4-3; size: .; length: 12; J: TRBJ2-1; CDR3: ASSQDYRGNEQF
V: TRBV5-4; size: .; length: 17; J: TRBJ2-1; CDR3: ASSLTRLAGLPSYNEQF
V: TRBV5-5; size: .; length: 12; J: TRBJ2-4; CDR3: ASSLSGTGNIQY
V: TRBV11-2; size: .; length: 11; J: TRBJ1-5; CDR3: ASSLDGNQPQH
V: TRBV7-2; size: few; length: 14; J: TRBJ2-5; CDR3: ASSLGTSRGQETQY
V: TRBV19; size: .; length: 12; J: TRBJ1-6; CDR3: ASSIGGLGSPLH
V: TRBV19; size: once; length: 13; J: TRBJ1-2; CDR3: ASSHPGTINYGYT
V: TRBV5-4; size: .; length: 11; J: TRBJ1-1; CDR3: AGGSDLNTEAF
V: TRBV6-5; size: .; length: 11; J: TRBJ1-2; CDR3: ASRGQGTYGYT
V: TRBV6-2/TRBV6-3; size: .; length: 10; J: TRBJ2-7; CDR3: ASSYTGNEQY
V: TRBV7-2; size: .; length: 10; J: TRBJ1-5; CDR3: ASSLEYQPQH
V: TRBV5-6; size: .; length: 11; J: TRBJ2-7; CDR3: ASSPRGVDEQY
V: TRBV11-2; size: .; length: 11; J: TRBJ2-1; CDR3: ASSSGRGNEQF
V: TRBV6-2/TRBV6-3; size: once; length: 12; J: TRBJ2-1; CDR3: ASSLSSSYNEQF
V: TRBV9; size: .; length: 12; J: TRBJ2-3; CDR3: ASSVEGAGDTQY
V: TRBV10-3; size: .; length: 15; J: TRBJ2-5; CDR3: AISEGDAETGQETQY
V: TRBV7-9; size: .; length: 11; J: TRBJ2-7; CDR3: ASSLFQSYEQY
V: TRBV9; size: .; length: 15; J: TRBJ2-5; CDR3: ASSGSAAGGPGETQY
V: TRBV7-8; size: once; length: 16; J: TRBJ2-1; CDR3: ASSLSSGGADWYNEQF
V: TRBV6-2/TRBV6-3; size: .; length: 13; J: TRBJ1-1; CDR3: ASSYVGASNTEAF
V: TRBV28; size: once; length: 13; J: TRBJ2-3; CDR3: ASRNSGGAADTQY
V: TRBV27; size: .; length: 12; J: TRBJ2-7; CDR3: ASSLSGWTSEQY
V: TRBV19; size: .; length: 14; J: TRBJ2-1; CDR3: ASSIHRTSSYNEQF
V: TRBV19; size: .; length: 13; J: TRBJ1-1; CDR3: ASIMGTGGWGEAF